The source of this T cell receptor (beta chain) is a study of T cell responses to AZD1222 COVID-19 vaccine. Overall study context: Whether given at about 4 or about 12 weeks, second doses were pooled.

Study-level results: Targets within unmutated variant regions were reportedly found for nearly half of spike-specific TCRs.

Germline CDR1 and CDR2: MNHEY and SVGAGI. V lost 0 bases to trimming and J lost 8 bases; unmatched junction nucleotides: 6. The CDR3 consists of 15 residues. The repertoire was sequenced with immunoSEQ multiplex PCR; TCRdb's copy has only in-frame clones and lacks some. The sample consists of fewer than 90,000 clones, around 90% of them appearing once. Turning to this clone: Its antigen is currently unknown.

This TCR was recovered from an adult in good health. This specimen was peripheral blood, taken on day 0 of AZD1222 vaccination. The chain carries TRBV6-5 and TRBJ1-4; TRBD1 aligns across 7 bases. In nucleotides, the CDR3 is TGTGCCAGCAGTTACTCCCGGGACAGTTGGGAAAAACTGTTTTTT. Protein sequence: CASSYSRDSWEKLFF.